The 27 T cell receptor beta chains below all came from one sample that was sequenced in a study of radiotherapy plus CTLA-4 blockade in lung cancer. The method was immunoSEQ multiplex PCR; TCRdb's version includes in-frame clones alone and lacks a portion of them. The repertoire holds about 87,000 clones, with 70% to 90% as singletons. The material sequenced was peripheral blood, taken from a patient treated with radiotherapy plus ipilimumab. All receptors derive from a human donor with non-small cell lung cancer that progressed on radiotherapy plus ipilimumab.

The CDR3 spells CSVRPASSYNEQFF. The CDR3 DNA follows: TGCAGCGTTAGGCCCGCGAGCTCCTACAATGAGCAGTTCTTC. The chain couples TRBV29-1 to TRBJ2-1; D not resolved. The germline V gene encodes CDR1 SQVTM and CDR2 ANQGSEA. The CDR3 loop spans 14 amino acids. Trimming stripped 5 bases from V and 0 bases from J, with 11 bases between.

The J gene is TRBJ2-7, the V gene TRBV25-1; D ambiguous. The V gene's germline CDR1 is MGHDK and CDR2 SYGVNS. The V end was cut by 4 bases, the J end by 1 base, with 11 bases between. The length of the CDR3 is 14 residues. The CDR3 protein is CASSGRMGSYEQYF. CDR3 in DNA: TGTGCCAGCAGTGGCCGTATGGGGTCCTACGAGCAGTACTTC.

The chain is built from TRBV27 and TRBJ2-7, with D hard to call. This CDR3 has 12 amino acids. The V gene's germline CDR1 is MNHEY and CDR2 SMNVEV (reference sequence). V lost 6 bases and J lost 4, with 10 bases in between. DNA for the CDR3: TGTGCCAGCAGAAGTACGGTGTACGAGCAGTACTTC. The encoded protein is CASRSTVYEQYF.

V and J are TRBV19 and TRBJ1-1, with D possibly being TRBD1 (5 bases). The CDR3 loop spans 15 amino acids. V was clipped by 4 bases and J by 4 bases, with 16 bases between them. Looked up from germline, CDR1 is LNHDA and CDR2 is SQIVND (reference sequence). CDR3 in DNA: TGTGCCAGTAGTACCGGAGGGGCCCGGGGCACTGAAGCTTTCTTT. Translated, it gives CASSTGGARGTEAFF.

This sequence joins TRBV27 and TRBJ2-7; the D call may be TRBD1 or TRBD2 (5 bases each). V was pared by 0 bases and J by 1 base, with 13 bases between. Per germline, CDR1 MNHEY and CDR2 SMNVEV (reference sequence). This CDR3 region has 16 residues. CDR3 sequence (DNA): TGTGCCAGCAGTTTATCTGTGGGGGACGCATCCTACGAGCAGTACTTC. Protein product: CASSLSVGDASYEQYF.

The V call is TRBV7-2, the J call TRBJ2-2, with 8 bases fitting TRBD1. Germline lookup yields CDR1 SGHTA and CDR2 FQGNSA. CDR3 length: 17 residues. V was clipped by 5 bases and J by 4 bases; unmatched bases: 12. CDR3 bases: TGTGCCAGCAGCCAACGTGGCCAGGGGGCTTTCACCGGGGAGCTGTTTTTT. Translation: CASSQRGQGAFTGELFF. Full variable domain (missing parts from reference TRBV7-2 and TRBJ2-2): GAGVSQSPSNKVTEKGKDVELRCDPISGHTALYWYRQSLGQGLEFLIYFQGNSAPDKSGLPSDRFSAERTGGSVSTLTIQRTQQEDSAVYLCASSQRGQGAFTGELFFGEGSRLTVL.

This chain connects TRBV18 to TRBJ2-2, with 8 bases lining up with TRBD1. J gave up 4 bases and V 2 bases, and 18 bases lay outside the gene matches. The germline gives CDR1 KGHSH, CDR2 LQKENI. The CDR3 extends over 20 amino acids. The CDR3 nucleotides are TGTGCCAGCTCACCATTCGATACAGGGGGTGGTAGACGGCCCACCGGGGAGCTGTTTTTT. This encodes CASSPFDTGGGRRPTGELFF.

The sample holds a few counts of this clone. The chain employs TRBV19 and TRBJ2-7; 9 bases fit TRBD1. CDR1 LNHDA and CDR2 SQIVND come from the germline V gene (reference sequence). CDR3 length: 14 residues. Trimming cost V 5 bases and J 1 base; bases outside gene matches: 3. The CDR3: CASSGGTGSYEQYF. Written as DNA, the CDR3 is TGTGCCAGTAGTGGGGGGACAGGGTCCTACGAGCAGTACTTC.

This chain links TRBV28 with TRBJ2-7, with 13 positions matching TRBD2. The CDR3 has 15 residues. J was trimmed by 6 bases and V by 3 bases; bases with no gene match: 5. Germline V gene lookup returns CDR1 MDHEN and CDR2 SYDVKM. DNA of the CDR3: TGTGCCAGCAGTTTCGGACTAGCGGGGGCCGGCGAGCAGTACTTC. Its translation is CASSFGLAGAGEQYF.

V and J are TRBV29-1 and TRBJ1-2, with 7 bases matching TRBD1. CDR1 and CDR2 from the germline V gene are SQVTM and ANQGSEA. Trimming removed 1 base from V and 4 bases from J; junction bases left unmatched: 18. The length of the CDR3 is 18 residues. The CDR3 sequence is CSVEGGNLGTDTLYGYTF. The CDR3 region has the DNA TGCAGCGTTGAAGGCGGCAACCTGGGGACAGATACTCTCTATGGCTACACCTTC.

The chain links TRBV27 to TRBJ1-6; D gene ambiguous. V lost 6 bases, J lost 8 bases, and 17 bases lay in between. The CDR3 loop spans 15 amino acids. Per germline, CDR1 MNHEY and CDR2 SMNVEV (reference sequence). The DNA of the CDR3 is TGTGCCAGCAGCCAATTGGACCTTTTGGATTCACCCCTCCACTTT. It codes for CASSQLDLLDSPLHF.

The chain recombines TRBV5-6 with TRBJ1-4; tentatively, D is TRBD1 (6 bases). CDR1 and CDR2 (germline): SGHDT, YYEEEE. The CDR3 has 13 residues. V was pared by 1 base and J by 7 bases, with 8 bases between. The CDR3 DNA reads as TGTGCCAGCAGCTTGACAGGGAGTGAAAAACTGTTTTTT. This encodes CASSLTGSEKLFF. The variable domain in full, completed from reference TRBV5-6 and TRBJ1-4, reads DAGVTQSPTHLIKTRGQQVTLRCSPKSGHDTVSWYQQALGQGPQFIFQYYEEEERQRGNFPDRFSGHQFPNYSSELNVNALLLGDSALYLCASSLTGSEKLFFGSGTQLSVL.

The chain carries TRBV4-2 and TRBJ1-1, with no clear D. V gave up 4 bases and J gave up 0 bases, with 9 bases separating them. CDR1 LGHNA and CDR2 YNFKEQ come from the germline V gene. The CDR3 has 14 amino acids. In nucleotides, the CDR3 is TGTGCCAGCAGCCCCAAGGGCTTGAACACTGAAGCTTTCTTT. Translated: CASSPKGLNTEAFF.

V is TRBV9 and J is TRBJ1-5, with D unresolved. Per germline, CDR1 SGDLS and CDR2 YYNGEE. V was trimmed by 0 bases and J by 0 bases, leaving 7 bases between them. There are 15 residues in the CDR3. The CDR3 sequence: CASSVGPNSNQPQHF. CDR3 nucleotide sequence: TGTGCCAGCAGCGTAGGACCGAATAGCAATCAGCCCCAGCATTTT.

The V gene is TRBV6-6, the J gene TRBJ2-5; 8 positions agree with TRBD2. This CDR3 comprises 13 residues. Germline CDR1 and CDR2: MNHNY and SVGAGI (reference sequence). Trimming took 5 bases from V and 5 from J; bases not matched to a gene: 4. The CDR3 DNA reads TGTGCCAGCAGTGGGACTAGTTCCGAGACCCAGTACTTC. The encoded protein is CASSGTSSETQYF.

On this clone: The junction differs from germline at one of its ends, possibly a read error. Other DNA sequences in this specimen translate into the identical CDR3. The chain links TRBV27 to TRBJ1-2; tentatively, D is TRBD1 (6 bases). Germline V gene lookup returns CDR1 MNHEY and CDR2 SMNVEV (reference sequence). The CDR3 extends over 16 amino acids. CDR3 loop: CASSPRLRGANYGYTF. The DNA of the CDR3 is TGTGCCAGCAGTCCAAGATTAAGGGGGGCTAACTATGGCTATACCTTC.

The gene calls are TRBV5-1 and TRBJ2-6; D is unresolved. The CDR3 is 13 residues long. CDR1 is SGHRS and CDR2 is YFSETQ in the germline V gene. The V end lost 7 bases, the J end lost 4 bases, and 9 bases lay between the germline ends. This chain's CDR3 is CASLGQGANVLTF. DNA for the CDR3: TGCGCCAGCCTTGGTCAGGGGGCCAACGTCCTGACTTTC.

The sample holds one count of this clone. The chain is built from TRBV18 and TRBJ2-5; D is unclear. The germline CDR1 and CDR2 sequences are KGHSH and LQKENI. This CDR3 region has 11 residues. V dropped 4 bases and J dropped 1 base, with 1 base sitting between them. The CDR3 DNA follows: TGTGCCAGCTCACTCCAAGAGACCCAGTACTTC. This translates into CASSLQETQYF.

The chain has TRBV10-3 and TRBJ1-3, with D perhaps TRBD1 (6 bases). Trimming pared 4 bases from V and 3 bases from J, leaving 19 bases between. Germline CDR1 ENHRY, CDR2 SYGVKD. The CDR3 length is 17 residues. CDR3 sequence reads: CAISAMGQNIRGNTIYF. DNA for the CDR3: TGTGCCATCAGTGCGATGGGACAAAATATTCGTGGAAACACCATATATTTT.

The rearrangement links TRBV10-3 to TRBJ2-5; 9 nucleotides match TRBD1. The CDR3 has 15 amino acids. The trim removed 5 bases at V and 2 bases at J, leaving 6 bases unmatched. Germline values: CDR1 ENHRY, CDR2 SYGVKD. CDR3 sequence (DNA): TGTGCCATCAGTACCGGACAGGGGCTACAAGAGACCCAGTACTTC. Its translation: CAISTGQGLQETQYF.

The genes are TRBV5-8 and TRBJ2-1; TRBD1 matches at 8 bases. Trimming at V came to 4 bases and at J to 0 bases, leaving 9 bases not matched to a gene. CDR1 and CDR2 from the germline V gene are SGHTS and YDEGEE. This CDR3 contains 17 residues. The CDR3 DNA sequence: TGTGCCAGCAGCGGGGGTTGGACAGGGAGCTCCTACAATGAGCAGTTCTTC. This codes for CASSGGWTGSSYNEQFF.

The chain links TRBV27 to TRBJ2-7; D is perhaps TRBD2 (6 bases). Between the trimmed V and J ends, which lost 5 bases and 2 bases, there was a span of 13 bases. Germline CDR1 is MNHEY and CDR2 is SMNVEV (reference sequence). The CDR3 is 14 residues long. CDR3 in DNA: TGTGCCAGCAGTCCCCGAAGGAGGGCCTACGAGCAGTACTTC. Translation: CASSPRRRAYEQYF.

The V and J genes are TRBV7-3 and TRBJ2-2, with unresolved D. Germline lookup yields CDR1 SGHTA and CDR2 FQGTGA. The CDR3 totals 13 residues. Deletions cut 5 bases from V and 4 bases from J, with 8 bases between. This CDR3 reads CASSPAITGELFF. CDR3 bases: TGTGCCAGCAGCCCAGCCATCACCGGGGAGCTGTTTTTT.

The rearrangement uses TRBV6-4 and TRBJ1-2, with D possibly being TRBD1 (5 bases). V lost 0 bases and J lost 6, with 11 bases in between. The CDR3 extends over 14 amino acids. The germline CDR1 and CDR2 sequences are MRHNA and SNTAGT. The CDR3 nucleotides read TGTGCCAGCAGTGACTCAGCAGGGTTGAATGGCTACACCTTC. Translation gives CASSDSAGLNGYTF.

The rearrangement joins TRBV6-1 to TRBJ1-5; D not certain. Germline CDR1 is MNHNS and CDR2 is SASEGT. V lost 7 bases and J lost 4, with 14 bases in between. This CDR3 spans 14 amino acids. CDR3 residues: CASTKDHGNQPQHF. For the CDR3, the DNA is TGTGCCAGCACCAAGGACCATGGTAATCAGCCCCAGCATTTT.

This sequence joins TRBV5-4 and TRBJ2-2, with D maybe TRBD2 (5 bases). V was pared by 4 bases and J by 7 bases, with 11 bases between. CDR3 length equals 13 residues. Germline V gene sequence: CDR1 SGHNT, CDR2 YYREEE (reference sequence). DNA for the CDR3: TGTGCCAGCAGCCAGGACGCGGGCGGGGAGCTGTTTTTT. Its translation: CASSQDAGGELFF.

V gene TRBV30 combines with J gene TRBJ1-1; 9 bases are shared with TRBD1. The J segment lost 5 bases and the V segment lost 0 bases, leaving 10 bases of the junction unmatched. This CDR3 spans 16 amino acids. Germline CDR1 is GTSNPN and CDR2 is SVGIG (reference sequence). The CDR3 nucleotides read TGTGCCTGGAGTGTACGAAGCGGGACAGGGAGAACTGAAGCTTTCTTT. Amino acid sequence: CAWSVRSGTGRTEAFF.